This is a list of T cell receptor beta chains from one sample in a study of blood T cell repertoires in COVID-19. The assay was immunoSEQ multiplex PCR, and TCRdb's table has in-frame clones only and misses some. The table shows fewer than 100,000 clones, with around 72% occurring only once. Sequencing was done on a sample of peripheral blood. These receptors were collected from a man in his 70s with acute or convalescent COVID-19. The CDR3 runs from the conserved cysteine through the conserved F or W. D genes are given only for firm matches.

V gene | D gene | CDR3 protein
TRBV6-5 | NA | CASSYSLQTGQPQHF
TRBV18 | TRBD2 | CASSQIAGGTDTQYF
TRBV28 | NA | CASGLTGSTNEKLFF
TRBV5-8 | NA | CASKNTGRGDQPQHF
TRBV10-2 | TRBD1 | CASSPTGVDEQYF
TRBV6-5 | TRBD1 | CASGYETGVSLYGYTF
TRBV28 | TRBD1 | CATGDRPRSNQPQHF
TRBV6-7 | NA | CASSSNGGGKRGNQPQHF
TRBV3-1/TRBV3-2 | NA | CASSQVGVGRDNEQFF
TRBV14 | NA | CASSPGVMAQETQYF
TRBV6-6 | TRBD1 | CASSQGQGGPYF
TRBV5-1 | TRBD2 | CASSLGREAGNEQFF
TRBV5-6 | TRBD1 | CASSLDRGRNMEQFF
TRBV24-1 | NA | CATGTSYEQYF
TRBV5-1 | TRBD2 | CASSMGTSGSTDTQYF
TRBV29-1 | NA | CSAGPPPGQGEKLFF
TRBV24-1 | NA | CATSASEASDTYNEQFF
TRBV19 | NA | CASSPSGTAGVQYF
TRBV3-1/TRBV3-2 | TRBD1 | CASSQDGGTGTNEQFF
TRBV27 | NA | CASSPWRGTYEQYF
TRBV4-2 | NA | CASSQDPGVPQHF
TRBV7-2 | TRBD2 | CASSLRAGDYNEQFF
TRBV7-3 | NA | CASSLTASNIQYF
TRBV14 | NA | CASSQDRLNTEAFF
TRBV6-2/TRBV6-3 | TRBD1 | CASSYAETGGPFGYTF
TRBV30 | TRBD2 | CAWRYPGLAGPSETQYF
TRBV5-1 | NA | CASSFTGNTEAFF
TRBV27 | NA | CASRSDGGLSSANTGELFF
TRBV28 | TRBD1 | CASSSGQGVYGYTF
TRBV5-1 | TRBD2 | CASKLAGGPGGELFF